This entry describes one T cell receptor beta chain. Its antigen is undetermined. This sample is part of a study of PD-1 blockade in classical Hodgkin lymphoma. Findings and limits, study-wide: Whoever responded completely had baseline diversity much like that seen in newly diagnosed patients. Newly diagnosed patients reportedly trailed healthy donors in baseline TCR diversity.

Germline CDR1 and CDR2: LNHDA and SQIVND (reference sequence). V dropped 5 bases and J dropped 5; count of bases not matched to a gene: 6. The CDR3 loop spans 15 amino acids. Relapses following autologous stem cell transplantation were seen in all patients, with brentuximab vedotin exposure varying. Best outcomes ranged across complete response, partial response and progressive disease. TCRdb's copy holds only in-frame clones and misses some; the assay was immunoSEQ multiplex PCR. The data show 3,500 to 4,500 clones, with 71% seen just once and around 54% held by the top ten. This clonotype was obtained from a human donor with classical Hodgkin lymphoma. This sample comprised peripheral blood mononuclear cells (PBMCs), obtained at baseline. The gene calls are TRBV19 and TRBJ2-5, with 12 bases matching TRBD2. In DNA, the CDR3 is TGTGCCAGTAGTGAGACTAGCGGGAGATGGGAGACCCAGTACTTC. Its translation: CASSETSGRWETQYF.